A selection of T cell receptor beta chains follows, all from one sample in a study of cytomegalovirus exposure and HLA in healthy donors. Here immunoSEQ multiplex PCR was the method, and the copy in TCRdb shows in-frame clones only, minus some. The sample holds 130,000 or so clones, roughly 70% seen once. Sequenced sample: PBMCs. The source of these receptors is a man between 18 and 35 years old in good health and CMV-seropositive. CDR3s include the opening cysteine and the closing phenylalanine or tryptophan. D genes are given only for firm matches. Clone size, where shown, is once, few, many, or a class for clones that have expanded.

TRBJ2-2,TRBV7-2,once,TRBD2,TGTGCCAGCAGCCCGGCGCTGAGTAGCGGGAGGGCCGGGGAGCTGTTTTTT,CASSPALSSGRAGELFF
TRBJ1-1,TRBV27,.,.,TGTGCCAGCACTACAGGGTTGTGGACTGAAGCTTTCTTT,CASTTGLWTEAFF
TRBJ2-1,TRBV29-1,.,TRBD2,TGCAGTGTAGCGGGACATGAGCAGTTCTTC,CSVAGHEQFF
TRBJ2-5,TRBV25-1,.,TRBD2,TGTGCCAGCAGTGAAGGGAGTAGACTAGCGGGAGTCCAAGAGACCCAGTACTTC,CASSEGSRLAGVQETQYF
TRBJ1-6,TRBV4-2,.,.,TGTGCCAGCAGCCCCCCCGACGACATACCTAATTCACCCCTCCACTTT,CASSPPDDIPNSPLHF
TRBJ2-1,TRBV16,.,.,TGTGCCAGCAGCCAATCTGCGGGTAACAATGAGCAGTTCTTC,CASSQSAGNNEQFF
TRBJ2-7,TRBV27,.,TRBD2,TGTGCCAGCAGTCCCGGGACTAGCCCGGCCTACGAGCAGTACTTC,CASSPGTSPAYEQYF
TRBJ1-2,TRBV23-1,.,.,TGCGCCAGCAGTCGAAACACTCAGGTACACGAACCTGGCTACACCTTC,CASSRNTQVHEPGYTF
TRBJ2-7,TRBV7-8,few,.,TGTGCCAGCAGCTTAAGACAGCTCTCCTACGAGCAGTACTTC,CASSLRQLSYEQYF
TRBJ1-2,TRBV6-5,.,.,TGTGCCAGCAGTTACGTCCAGGGCGGCCCTGGCTACACCTTC,CASSYVQGGPGYTF
TRBJ1-5,TRBV14,.,.,TGTGCCAGCAGCCATGGTGGGGGGAACAATCAGCCCCAGCATTTT,CASSHGGGNNQPQHF
TRBJ1-1,TRBV6-1,.,TRBD1,TGTGCCTGCCGGGGACAGAGGAACACTGAAGCTTTCTTT,CACRGQRNTEAFF
TRBJ1-6,TRBV4-2,.,TRBD1,TGTGCCAGCAGCCCCCGGGACAGGGGAGGGGATTCACCCCTCCACTTT,CASSPRDRGGDSPLHF
TRBJ2-1,TRBV20-1,.,TRBD1,TGCAGTGCCCAAAGGGTAGGGGGCCAGTTCTTC,CSAQRVGGQFF
TRBJ1-6,TRBV28,.,.,TGTGCCAGCACCTGGTGGGGGCAGAATAATTCACCCCTCCACTTT,CASTWWGQNNSPLHF
TRBJ1-1,TRBV5-1,.,.,TGCGCCAGCAGCGCCACGACAGGCCTCTTGGGCACTGAAGCTTTCTTT,CASSATTGLLGTEAFF
TRBJ1-6,TRBV23-1,.,.,TGCGCCAGAATTTTTACACCCCTCCACTTT,CARIFTPLHF
TRBJ2-1,TRBV29-1,.,TRBD1,TGCAGCGTTGAAAGGGGGACAGGTTCCTGGACGGAGCAGTTCTTC,CSVERGTGSWTEQFF
TRBJ1-1,TRBV4-1,.,.,TGCGCCAGCAGCCCCGCCCCAGGGCTATTGAACACTGAAGCTTTCTTT,CASSPAPGLLNTEAFF
TRBJ1-2,TRBV29-1,.,.,TGCAGCGTTGGGGGCAGCGATGGCTACACCTTC,CSVGGSDGYTF
TRBJ1-3,TRBV7-9,.,.,TGTGCCAGCAGCTTACCAGTCAACACGGACATTCTACGAAACACCATATATTTT,CASSLPVNTDILRNTIYF
TRBJ2-7,TRBV13,.,TRBD1,TGTGCCAGCGCCCGGACAGGGGGAGGTGAGCAGTACTTC,CASARTGGGEQYF
TRBJ2-1,TRBV5-4,.,TRBD2,TGTGCCAGCAGCGCACCTAGCGGGAGTGGGGATGAGCAGTTCTTC,CASSAPSGSGDEQFF
TRBJ2-3,TRBV7-2,.,.,TGTGCCAGCAGCATAACCCCGGGAGTCGGCACAGATACGCAGTATTTT,CASSITPGVGTDTQYF
TRBJ2-7,TRBV6-1,.,TRBD1,TGTGCCAGCAGTGATGCCGGTAAGACAGGGGTCTCCTACGAGCAGTACTTC,CASSDAGKTGVSYEQYF
TRBJ2-7,TRBV5-1,.,TRBD1,TGCGCCAGCAGCTGGGCTGCGACAGGGAGTTCCTACGAGCAGTACTTC,CASSWAATGSSYEQYF
TRBJ2-1,TRBV2,.,.,TGTGCCAGCACCCTCAGCGGAGAGGAGCAGTTCTTC,CASTLSGEEQFF
TRBJ2-3,TRBV5-1,.,.,TGCGCCAGCAGCTTGGAGGGGACAGATACGCAGTATTTT,CASSLEGTDTQYF
TRBJ2-5,TRBV4-2,.,.,TGTGCCAGCAGCCAAGATGTCGGGGAGGAGACCCAGTACTTC,CASSQDVGEETQYF
TRBJ2-1,TRBV20-1,few,.,TGCAGTGCTAGGACTAACAATGAGCAGTTCTTC,CSARTNNEQFF
TRBJ1-5,TRBV10-2,.,.,TGCGCCAGCAGTGTTCAGGGGCGAGAGCAGCCCCAGCATTTT,CASSVQGREQPQHF
TRBJ2-3,TRBV27,.,.,TGTGCCAGCAGTACCAGGGGCGTTTGGACAGATACGCAGTATTTT,CASSTRGVWTDTQYF
TRBJ2-7,TRBV7-9,.,.,TGTGCCAGCACCCTAGGCCCCGAGCAGTACTTC,CASTLGPEQYF
TRBJ2-7,TRBV19,once,.,TGTGCCAGTAGTGTATCCTTCAGCTACGAGCAGTACTTC,CASSVSFSYEQYF
TRBJ1-2,TRBV30,few,TRBD1,TGTGCCTGGAGGGACAGGGCTGGCTACACCTTC,CAWRDRAGYTF